This TCR beta chain was identified in a study of cytomegalovirus exposure and HLA in healthy donors. Primers: 60 Vbeta forward and 13 Jbeta reverse. Produced via immunoSEQ multiplex PCR; TCRdb's table is partial and in-frame only. The sample has around 120,000 clones, over 80% seen once; the top ten hold less than 0.25%. Germline CDR1 is SGHAT and CDR2 is FQNNGV. The CDR3 spans 15 residues. Germline trimming cut 8 bases from V and 2 bases from J; bases unmatched to any gene: 11. The sample was PBMCs. The gene calls are TRBV11-2 and TRBJ2-7; 8 nucleotides agree with TRBD2. This TCR came from a man aged 50-59 years in good health and CMV-seronegative. CDR3 in amino acids: CASGPLAGDTYEQYF. Written as DNA, the CDR3 is TGTGCCAGCGGACCCCTAGCGGGTGACACCTACGAGCAGTACTTC.